These 17 T cell receptor beta chains came from one sample sequenced in a study of cytomegalovirus exposure and HLA in healthy donors. The PCR employed 60 Vbeta primers together with 13 Jbeta primers. Assay used: immunoSEQ multiplex PCR; TCRdb lists only in-frame clones, some missing. The repertoire consists of about 130,000 clones, with about two thirds occurring once and the leading ten covering around 4%. Material: PBMCs. The source is a man in his thirties or forties in good health and CMV-seronegative.

This sequence joins TRBV5-1 and TRBJ1-1; unclear D gene. Germline V gene sequence: CDR1 SGHRS, CDR2 YFSETQ. The CDR3 covers 14 residues. Trimming cost V 4 bases and J 1 base, with 11 bases left between them. CDR3 nucleotide sequence: TGCGCCAGCAGCATCACAGAGCAGAACACTGAAGCTTTCTTT. Translating gives CASSITEQNTEAFF.

The rearrangement joins TRBV7-9 to TRBJ1-2; TRBD1 aligns across 7 bases. V was clipped by 5 bases and J by 7 bases; unmatched bases: 4. Germline assignment: CDR1 SEHNR and CDR2 FQNEAQ (reference sequence). This CDR3 is built from 12 residues. CDR3 in amino acids: CASSQQGFGYTF. The CDR3 nucleotides are TGTGCCAGCAGCCAACAGGGGTTTGGCTACACCTTC.

The chain is built from TRBV11-3 and TRBJ1-1; D perhaps matches TRBD1 (5 bases). The CDR3 loop spans 14 amino acids. Germline V CDR1 and CDR2: SGHNT, YENEEA. V was trimmed by 5 bases and J by 8 bases, leaving 18 bases between them. The CDR3 protein is CASSPSFASGEAFF. The CDR3 coding sequence is TGTGCCAGCAGCCCGAGCTTCGCGTCAGGGGAAGCTTTCTTT.

This CDR3 reads CASSSGLSHYGYTF. The CDR3 nucleotides are TGTGCCAGCAGCTCGGGGTTGAGTCATTATGGCTACACCTTC. The V and J genes are TRBV5-6 and TRBJ1-2, with D uncertain. With 3 bases removed from V and 5 bases from J, the gap between germline ends came to 14 bases. The CDR3 loop spans 14 amino acids. Germline V gene data show CDR1 as SGHDT and CDR2 as YYEEEE.

V gene TRBV7-3 combines with J gene TRBJ2-1; 12 bases agree with TRBD1. This CDR3 is 15 amino acids long. Germline V gives CDR1 SGHTA, CDR2 FQGTGA. J lost 8 bases, V lost 5 bases, and 7 bases had no gene match. CDR3 amino acids: CASSTGTGGFDEQFF. The CDR3 DNA is TGTGCCAGCAGCACCGGGACAGGGGGCTTCGATGAGCAGTTCTTC. The full variable domain, rest sourced from reference TRBV7-3 and TRBJ2-1, is GAGVSQTPSNKVTEKGKYVELRCDPISGHTALYWYRQSLGQGPEFLIYFQGTGAADDSGLPNDRFFAVRPEGSVSTLKIQRTERGDSAVYLCASSTGTGGFDEQFFGPGTRLTVL.

This clone was seen only a few times. The chain recombines TRBV6-5 with TRBJ2-2; 10 bases agree with TRBD1. The CDR3 totals 14 residues. CDR1 is MNHEY and CDR2 is SVGAGI in the germline V gene. Trimming removed 5 bases from V and 7 bases from J; junction bases left unmatched: 4. CDR3 loop: CASSRQGAGGELFF. CDR3 coding DNA: TGTGCCAGCAGTCGACAGGGGGCCGGCGGGGAGCTGTTTTTT.

This rearrangement joins TRBV11-2 to TRBJ1-2, with TRBD1 as a possible D gene (6 bases). CDR3 length: 14 amino acids. Germline V gene data show CDR1 as SGHAT and CDR2 as FQNNGV. Trimming shortened V by 3 bases and J by 5 bases, and 13 bases separated the two germline ends. The CDR3 DNA sequence: TGTGCCAGCAGCTTGTCCCCAGGGGCGTATGGCTACACCTTC. It is translated as CASSLSPGAYGYTF.

This chain joins TRBV7-2 and TRBJ1-1; D uncertain. The CDR3 length is 13 residues. V lost 1 base and J 5 bases, leaving 8 bases between the germline ends. Germline V gives CDR1 SGHTA, CDR2 FQGNSA. The CDR3 here is CASSLGSGTEAFF. CDR3 sequence (DNA): TGTGCCAGCAGCTTAGGATCGGGGACTGAAGCTTTCTTT.

This chain joins TRBV5-1 and TRBJ1-2; no clear D gene. The length of the CDR3 is 14 residues. The V gene lost 0 bases and the J gene lost 0 bases, with 6 bases spanning the gap. Looked up from germline, CDR1 is SGHRS and CDR2 is YFSETQ. The DNA for the CDR3 is TGCGCCAGCAGCTTGGACACGCCTAACTATGGCTACACCTTC. Its protein product is CASSLDTPNYGYTF.

The table lists this clone with a few counts. The chain links TRBV5-1 to TRBJ1-1; TRBD1 aligns across 7 bases. The CDR3 spans 13 residues. Trimming at V came to 4 bases and at J to 9 bases, leaving 9 bases not matched to a gene. Germline-derived CDR1 and CDR2 are SGHRS and YFSETQ. The CDR3 bases are TGCGCCAGCAGCCCGGTACAGGGGTATCAAGCTTTCTTT. Translating gives CASSPVQGYQAFF.

This clone has a handful of counts. The genes are TRBV5-8 and TRBJ1-3; D gene unclear. V was trimmed by 0 bases and J by 3 bases, leaving 7 bases between them. The length of the CDR3 is 14 residues. Germline assignment: CDR1 SGHTS and CDR2 YDEGEE. The CDR3 protein is CASSLDGSGNTIYF. As DNA, the CDR3 is TGTGCCAGCAGCTTGGATGGGAGTGGAAACACCATATATTTT.

In DNA form, the CDR3 reads TGTGCCAGCAGCTTACAGGGGGCAGGCGAGCAGTACTTC. Amino acid sequence: CASSLQGAGEQYF. V and J are TRBV11-2 and TRBJ2-7; TRBD1 matches at 8 bases. Germline V gene data show CDR1 as SGHAT and CDR2 as FQNNGV. The V gene end was trimmed by 2 bases and the J gene end by 6 bases; junction bases not matched to a gene: 3. The CDR3 has 13 residues.

On this clone itself: Compared with germline, one end of the junction differs, possibly owing to a read error. J is TRBJ2-3 and V is TRBV7-7; D is unclear. Germline lookup yields CDR1 SSHAT and CDR2 FNYEAQ (reference sequence). This CDR3 has 15 residues. The CDR3 DNA reads TGTGCTAGCAGTCCCCGCCCGGGTAGCACAGATACGCAGTATTTT. As protein: CASSPRPGSTDTQYF.

This rearrangement joins TRBV7-3 to TRBJ2-1; 8 nucleotides line up with TRBD2. CDR1 and CDR2 from the germline V gene are SGHTA and FQGTGA. J lost 6 bases, V lost 2 bases, and 6 bases had no gene match. CDR3 length: 15 residues. The CDR3 nucleotides read TGTGCCAGCAGCTTACTACGGGGGGGCCCCAATGAGCAGTTCTTC. Its translation is CASSLLRGGPNEQFF.

This chain connects TRBV7-9 to TRBJ1-2; no reliable D call. This CDR3 has 13 residues. Germline assignment: CDR1 SEHNR and CDR2 FQNEAQ (reference sequence). The V end was cut by 1 base, the J end by 6 bases, with 9 bases between. The CDR3 here is CASSLGFPDGYTF. In nucleotides, the CDR3 is TGTGCCAGCAGCTTAGGTTTCCCGGATGGCTACACCTTC.

This sequence joins TRBV28 and TRBJ2-4; tentative D call: TRBD1 (6 bases). CDR1 and CDR2 (germline): MDHEN, SYDVKM. V was shortened by 6 bases and J by 8 bases, with 20 bases between the two germline ends. The CDR3 is 15 residues long. In DNA form, the CDR3 reads TGTGCCAGCAGAGACGGACAGTCTCCTTGGGACATTCAGTACTTC. Protein sequence: CASRDGQSPWDIQYF.

The chain has TRBV18 and TRBJ2-5, with 10 bases fitting TRBD2. J gave up 11 bases and V 2 bases, and 5 bases lay outside the gene matches. CDR1 and CDR2 from the germline V gene are KGHSH and LQKENI. The CDR3 length is 13 residues. The CDR3 sequence: CASSPSGTSDQYF. In DNA, the CDR3 is TGTGCCAGCTCACCATCCGGGACTAGCGATCAGTACTTC. Full variable domain (rest looked up from reference TRBV18 and TRBJ2-5): NAGVMQNPRHLVRRRGQEARLRCSPMKGHSHVYWYRQLPEEGLKFMVYLQKENIIDESGMPKERFSAEFPKEGPSILRIQQVVRGDSAAYFCASSPSGTSDQYFGPGTRLLVL.